The next 29 T cell receptor beta chains were all read from a single sample in a study of CD8 T cells in ankylosing spondylitis. Study conclusions and caveats: Made up of eight highly homologous variants, a TCR beta motif appeared characteristic of ankylosing spondylitis blood.

In TCRdb, the 5' RACE reads were re-called with MiXCR into one record per CDR3 protein. Among hundreds of thousands of distinct CDR3 sequences listed, about 11% were seen once. Their cognate antigens are unknown. Sequenced input: blood, either unsorted or a sorted T cell fraction (not recorded which). The receptors stem from a male donor with ankylosing spondylitis.

This clonotype was found many times. The J gene is TRBJ2-7, the V gene TRBV20-1; D is undetermined. This CDR3 has 13 residues. Germline V gene data show CDR1 as DFQATT and CDR2 as SNEGSKA (reference sequence). V lost 3 bases, J lost 5 bases, and 14 bases lay in between. The CDR3 nucleotides read TGCAGTGCTAGGAGTGGTTTTGGCGACGAGCAGTACTTC. Protein sequence: CSARSGFGDEQYF.

The J gene is TRBJ2-7, the V gene TRBV18; TRBD1 matches 8 bases. The CDR3 covers 13 residues. Germline-derived CDR1 and CDR2 are KGHSH and LQKENI. The junction had 7 bases not matched to a gene; V was cut back by 5 bases and J by 7 bases. CDR3 loop: CASSTDRVEEQYF. CDR3 coding DNA: TGTGCCAGCTCAACGGACAGGGTGGAAGAGCAGTACTTC.

DNA for the CDR3: TGCGCCAGCAGCTTGGTGGTAGCGGGTCCCTTCTACGAGCAGTACTTC. This sequence encodes CASSLVVAGPFYEQYF. The V call is TRBV5-1, the J call TRBJ2-7; 7 bases are shared with TRBD2. The CDR3 spans 16 residues. Trimming took 0 bases from V and 3 from J; bases not matched to a gene: 9. Germline V gene lookup returns CDR1 SGHRS and CDR2 YFSETQ.

This clonotype came up a few times. The chain couples TRBV20-1 to TRBJ1-6; 9 positions agree with TRBD1. V lost 2 bases to trimming and J lost 7 bases; unmatched junction nucleotides: 3. The germline V gene has CDR1 DFQATT and CDR2 SNEGSKA (reference sequence). This CDR3 is 14 amino acids long. Here the CDR3 reads CSARKTGGNSPLHF. The CDR3 bases are TGCAGTGCTAGAAAGACAGGGGGAAATTCACCCCTCCACTTT.

The J gene is TRBJ2-3, the V gene TRBV6-5, with 7 positions matching TRBD2. CDR1 and CDR2 from the germline V gene are MNHEY and SVGAGI. With 4 bases clipped from V and 2 bases from J, the junction kept 6 bases outside the gene matches. The CDR3 consists of 15 residues. The CDR3 bases are TGTGCCAGCAGTTTACTAGCGAGCCCCACAGATACGCAGTATTTT. It specifies CASSLLASPTDTQYF.

V gene TRBV4-1 combines with J gene TRBJ2-3; TRBD2 matches 7 bases. Germline V gene data show CDR1 as MGHRA and CDR2 as YSYEKL. The CDR3 sequence is 16 residues long. With V trimmed by 3 bases and J by 7 bases, 13 bases remained unmatched. The CDR3 loop is CASSHRSERERHTQYF. The CDR3 region has the DNA TGCGCCAGCAGCCATCGTAGTGAGCGGGAACGCCATACGCAGTATTTT.

The chain employs TRBV4-3 and TRBJ2-7, with D uncertain. Germline-derived CDR1 and CDR2 are LGHNA and YSLEER. The CDR3 length is 14 residues. The V and J ends lost 0 bases and 4 bases respectively, with 10 bases between them. CDR3 coding DNA: TGCGCCAGCAGCCAAGATGTAACAGCATACGAGCAGTACTTC. As protein: CASSQDVTAYEQYF.

Many counts were recorded for this clonotype. The chain links TRBV6-5 to TRBJ1-5, with 10 bases lining up with TRBD1. V dropped 4 bases and J dropped 1; count of bases not matched to a gene: 1. The germline V gene has CDR1 MNHEY and CDR2 SVGAGI. The CDR3 loop spans 15 amino acids. In DNA, the CDR3 is TGTGCCAGCAGTTGGGACAGGGGAAGCAATCAGCCCCAGCATTTT. This codes for CASSWDRGSNQPQHF.

This clonotype has a count of ten or more. This chain links TRBV20-1 with TRBJ2-5; 7 positions agree with TRBD1. In germline, CDR1 is DFQATT, CDR2 SNEGSKA (reference sequence). Losses at the gene ends were 6 bases for V and 7 bases for J; bases not matched to a gene: 11. The CDR3 sequence is 13 residues long. CDR3 sequence: CSADRESSGTQYF. CDR3 nucleotide sequence: TGCAGTGCAGACAGGGAGAGCTCGGGGACCCAGTACTTC.

This clonotype was picked up a small number of times. J is TRBJ1-1 and V is TRBV29-1; D might be TRBD1 (6 bases). This CDR3 comprises 13 residues. The germline V gene encodes CDR1 SQVTM and CDR2 ANQGSEA. Trimming took 7 bases from V and 4 from J, leaving 16 bases between them. CDR3 sequence reads: CSATGLFSTEAFF. The CDR3 DNA reads as TGCAGCGCAACAGGGCTTTTCTCCACTGAAGCTTTCTTT.

This clonotype was detected ten times or more. The chain combines TRBV10-3 with TRBJ2-7; no clear D gene. The V end lost 8 bases, the J end lost 6 bases, and 20 bases lay between the germline ends. This CDR3 spans 14 amino acids. Germline CDR1 ENHRY, CDR2 SYGVKD. CDR3 residues: CAIRWNDLLREQYF. CDR3 coding DNA: TGTGCCATCCGTTGGAACGATCTTCTTCGCGAGCAGTACTTC.

This clonotype turned up a few times. The genes are TRBV12-3 or TRBV12-4 and TRBJ1-5; D possibly corresponds to TRBD1 (6 bases). V was pared by 9 bases and J by 3 bases, with 12 bases between. The CDR3 contains 13 residues. In DNA form, the CDR3 reads TGTGCCAGTGGGCACAGGGTCAATCAGCCCCAGCATTTT. Encoded protein: CASGHRVNQPQHF.

V and J are TRBV5-6 and TRBJ2-4, with 7 bases fitting TRBD2. Per germline, CDR1 SGHDT and CDR2 YYEEEE. The CDR3 contains 15 residues. J gave up 7 bases and V 4 bases, and 11 bases lay outside the gene matches. The CDR3 nucleotides are TGTGCCAGCAGCCAGGTTGGCGGGAGCGGGAACATTCAGTACTTC. It yields the protein CASSQVGGSGNIQYF.

J is TRBJ2-1 and V is TRBV7-2, with 13 nucleotides matching TRBD2. The CDR3 has 14 amino acids. V was pared by 8 bases and J by 10 bases, with 8 bases of the junction left unmatched. Germline V gene lookup returns CDR1 SGHTA and CDR2 FQGNSA. The DNA of the CDR3 is TGTGCCAGCCTCCGACTAGCGGGGGGCAGGGAGCAGTTCTTC. Residues: CASLRLAGGREQFF.

The chain joins TRBV20-1 to TRBJ2-7; 7 bases are shared with TRBD1. The V gene's germline CDR1 is DFQATT and CDR2 SNEGSKA (reference sequence). Trimming took 5 bases from V and 4 from J; bases not matched to a gene: 8. The CDR3 has 13 residues. The CDR3 DNA follows: TGCAGTGCTGTGGGACAGATGCTTTACGAGCAGTACTTC. It yields the protein CSAVGQMLYEQYF.

V and J are TRBV12-3 or TRBV12-4 and TRBJ2-3; D unresolved. The V gene lost 3 bases and the J gene lost 5 bases, with 9 bases spanning the gap. CDR3 length: 13 residues. CDR3 region: CASSFHPGDTQYF. In DNA, the CDR3 is TGTGCCAGCAGTTTTCACCCGGGAGATACGCAGTATTTT.

This clonotype was seen at least ten times. The rearrangement links TRBV28 to TRBJ1-2, with a tentative D call TRBD1 (5 bases). Germline values: CDR1 MDHEN, CDR2 SYDVKM. The CDR3 is 13 residues long. Trimming shortened V by 6 bases and J by 4 bases, and 12 bases separated the two germline ends. The CDR3 region is CASRPPGTYGYTF. The CDR3 DNA sequence: TGTGCCAGCAGGCCCCCAGGGACCTATGGCTACACCTTC.

The chain couples TRBV29-1 to TRBJ2-3, with 7 bases identical to TRBD1. The CDR3 has 13 amino acids. Germline V gene sequence: CDR1 SQVTM, CDR2 ANQGSEA. V lost 5 bases and J lost 5; bases outside the gene matches: 7. DNA for the CDR3: TGCAGCGTTTCGACAGGGTGGGAAGATACGCAGTATTTT. Its protein is CSVSTGWEDTQYF.

This clonotype was recorded a few times. This chain's CDR3 is CASSLSGSPLHF. CDR3 bases: TGTGCCAGCAGCCTGTCGGGCTCACCCCTCCACTTT. This chain links TRBV3-1 with TRBJ1-6; the D is unclear. Germline V gene lookup returns CDR1 LGHDT and CDR2 YNNKEL (reference sequence). V lost 4 bases to trimming and J lost 10 bases, with 8 bases between them. The CDR3 is made up of 12 amino acids.

Ten or more counts support this clonotype. V gene TRBV5-1 combines with J gene TRBJ1-5, with D possibly TRBD1 on 6 matching bases. V dropped 1 base and J dropped 6 bases, with 14 bases sitting between them. This CDR3 spans 15 amino acids. The germline gives CDR1 SGHRS, CDR2 YFSETQ. CDR3 loop: CASSLQPGQGQPQHF. The CDR3 nucleotides read TGCGCCAGCAGCTTGCAACCGGGACAAGGTCAGCCCCAGCATTTT.

In its sample, this clonotype was seen a few times. The chain links TRBV20-1 to TRBJ1-1; no clear D. Germline CDR1 and CDR2: DFQATT and SNEGSKA (reference sequence). This CDR3 comprises 13 residues. Trimming left V 5 bases short and J 1 base short, with 11 bases between. The CDR3 reads CSAPSSRNTEAFF. The CDR3 region has the DNA TGCAGTGCTCCTAGTTCAAGGAACACTGAAGCTTTCTTT.

This clonotype was seen more than once but under ten times. This chain uses TRBV7-2 with TRBJ2-7, with D possibly being TRBD2 (6 bases). The ends were cut back, 8 bases at V and 0 bases at J, with 20 bases in the middle. The CDR3 totals 16 residues. Germline V gives CDR1 SGHTA, CDR2 FQGNSA. CDR3: CASSLRGGYLSYEQYF. Here the CDR3 DNA reads TGTGCCAGCTCGCTGCGGGGTGGGTACCTCTCCTACGAGCAGTACTTC.

This clonotype has just a few counts. The rearrangement uses TRBV11-2 and TRBJ2-1; D may be TRBD1 or TRBD2 (6 bases each). Trimming removed 5 bases from V and 9 bases from J, with 17 bases in between. Germline V gene data show CDR1 as SGHAT and CDR2 as FQNNGV. The length of the CDR3 is 14 residues. CDR3 loop: CASSKSLEGGEQFF. The CDR3 DNA sequence: TGTGCCAGCAGCAAATCGCTTGAGGGGGGTGAGCAGTTCTTC.

This clonotype was observed a handful of times. The J gene is TRBJ1-1, the V gene TRBV10-3; a weak D match, TRBD1 (6 bases). Trimming removed 4 bases at V and 2 bases at J, with 11 bases between. Germline lookup yields CDR1 ENHRY and CDR2 SYGVKD. The CDR3 totals 14 residues. The CDR3: CAISVQGLNTEAFF. The CDR3 nucleotides are TGTGCCATCAGTGTTCAGGGGTTAAACACTGAAGCTTTCTTT.

The V gene is TRBV16, the J gene TRBJ1-5, with D uncertain. The CDR3 totals 14 residues. Trimming took 4 bases from V and 6 from J, leaving 13 bases between them. Germline V gene sequence: CDR1 KGHSY, CDR2 FQNENV. The CDR3 loop reads CASSPPGTVQPQHF. CDR3 DNA sequence: TGTGCCAGCAGCCCCCCCGGCACGGTTCAGCCCCAGCATTTT.

This clonotype was counted a few times. The V and J genes are TRBV28 and TRBJ2-7; D unresolved. The V gene's germline CDR1 is MDHEN and CDR2 SYDVKM. V lost 5 bases, J lost 1 base, and 9 bases lay in between. The CDR3 totals 13 residues. As DNA, the CDR3 is TGTGCCAGCAGTGAGCACCATTCCTACGAGCAGTACTTC. Translating gives CASSEHHSYEQYF.

This clonotype appeared many times. This sequence joins TRBV20-1 and TRBJ1-6, with TRBD1 identical over 7 bases. Germline values: CDR1 DFQATT, CDR2 SNEGSKA (reference sequence). This CDR3 contains 12 residues. With 6 bases clipped from V and 10 bases from J, the junction kept 6 bases outside the gene matches. CDR3 sequence reads: CSARQGRSPLHF. CDR3 bases: TGCAGTGCGAGACAGGGAAGATCACCCCTCCACTTT.

The chain has TRBV6-5 and TRBJ1-4; D is undetermined. V shed 2 bases and J shed 8 bases, with 9 bases lying between them. The CDR3 has 13 residues. The germline CDR1 and CDR2 sequences are MNHEY and SVGAGI. The chain's CDR3 is CASSYGPREKLFF. The CDR3, as DNA: TGTGCCAGCAGTTACGGCCCCAGGGAAAAACTGTTTTTT.

This clonotype was counted between two and nine times. The rearrangement uses TRBV6-5 and TRBJ1-1; possibly TRBD1 for D (5 bases). Germline-derived CDR1 and CDR2 are MNHEY and SVGAGI. CDR3 length: 13 residues. V gave up 2 bases and J gave up 6 bases, with 10 bases separating them. The CDR3 sequence: CASSYNGAAEAFF. CDR3 bases: TGTGCCAGCAGTTACAATGGGGCGGCTGAAGCTTTCTTT.